This is a list of T cell receptor beta chains from one sample in a study of TIL therapy for anti-PD-1-resistant metastatic lung cancer. Sequenced by immunoSEQ multiplex PCR; TCRdb stores in-frame clones only, minus some. The sample has around 50,000 clones; 73% are singletons. Sample: blood, taken at baseline. The receptors come from a person aged 25 to 79 with non-small cell lung cancer. Each CDR3 is given with its conserved first and last residue. The D gene is left open where the match is weak. Not all rows give a size; the values are once, few, many and, for expanded clones, a class.

clone size: once; V gene: TRBV7-3; D gene: TRBD1; J gene: TRBJ2-7; CDR3 protein: CASSWGTGESYEQYF; CDR3 DNA: TGTGCCAGCAGCTGGGGGACAGGGGAATCCTACGAGCAGTACTTC
clone size: -; V gene: TRBV19; D gene: TRBD1; J gene: TRBJ1-6; CDR3 protein: CASSALDRESSPLHF; CDR3 DNA: TGTGCCAGTAGTGCCCTGGACAGGGAAAGCTCACCCCTCCACTTT
clone size: -; V gene: TRBV2; D gene: -; J gene: TRBJ1-2; CDR3 protein: CASTAFGSNRGYTF; CDR3 DNA: TGTGCCAGCACCGCCTTTGGGAGCAATCGCGGCTACACCTTC
clone size: -; V gene: TRBV19; D gene: -; J gene: TRBJ1-1; CDR3 protein: CASSIPGVRNTEAFF; CDR3 DNA: TGTGCCAGTAGTATCCCCGGTGTTCGGAACACTGAAGCTTTCTTT
clone size: -; V gene: TRBV6-5; D gene: -; J gene: TRBJ1-2; CDR3 protein: CASSYITVRDGYTF; CDR3 DNA: TGTGCCAGCAGTTACATTACGGTACGGGATGGCTACACCTTC
clone size: -; V gene: TRBV14; D gene: -; J gene: TRBJ1-5; CDR3 protein: CASSQSGRNQPQHF; CDR3 DNA: TGTGCCAGCAGCCAGTCCGGTCGCAATCAGCCCCAGCATTTT
clone size: -; V gene: TRBV30; D gene: TRBD2; J gene: TRBJ2-7; CDR3 protein: CAGRDPSYEQYF; CDR3 DNA: TGTGCCGGGAGGGATCCCTCCTACGAGCAGTACTTC
clone size: -; V gene: TRBV6-6; D gene: -; J gene: TRBJ1-5; CDR3 protein: CASSDSNSNQPQHF; CDR3 DNA: TGTGCCAGCAGTGACAGCAATAGCAATCAGCCCCAGCATTTT
clone size: -; V gene: TRBV15; D gene: -; J gene: TRBJ1-2; CDR3 protein: CATSRDMGTGTFYGYTF; CDR3 DNA: TGTGCCACCAGCAGAGATATGGGGACGGGAACTTTCTATGGCTACACCTTC
clone size: -; V gene: TRBV7-8; D gene: -; J gene: TRBJ2-7; CDR3 protein: CASTLAGSTSYEQYF; CDR3 DNA: TGTGCCAGCACCCTTGCAGGGAGCACCTCCTACGAGCAGTACTTC
clone size: -; V gene: TRBV4-1; D gene: TRBD1; J gene: TRBJ1-4; CDR3 protein: CASSQDARQGFEKLFF; CDR3 DNA: TGCGCCAGCAGCCAAGATGCGCGACAGGGATTCGAAAAACTGTTTTTT
clone size: -; V gene: TRBV7-9; D gene: TRBD2; J gene: TRBJ2-5; CDR3 protein: CASSLGAGAFGETQYF; CDR3 DNA: TGTGCCAGCAGCTTAGGGGCGGGAGCTTTCGGAGAGACCCAGTACTTC
clone size: -; V gene: TRBV6-5; D gene: TRBD2; J gene: TRBJ2-7; CDR3 protein: CASSYQRGPYEQYF; CDR3 DNA: TGTGCCAGCAGTTACCAGCGGGGCCCCTACGAGCAGTACTTC
clone size: -; V gene: TRBV5-1; D gene: -; J gene: TRBJ2-2; CDR3 protein: CASSLAPLEELFF; CDR3 DNA: TGCGCCAGCAGCTTGGCCCCATTAGAGGAGCTGTTTTTT
clone size: -; V gene: TRBV18; D gene: TRBD1; J gene: TRBJ1-1; CDR3 protein: CASSPRGQGVGTATEAFF; CDR3 DNA: TGTGCCAGCTCTCCGCGTGGACAGGGGGTGGGTACGGCCACTGAAGCTTTCTTT
clone size: -; V gene: TRBV28; D gene: -; J gene: TRBJ1-2; CDR3 protein: CASSTPADGYTF; CDR3 DNA: TGTGCCAGCAGCACCCCTGCGGATGGCTACACCTTC
clone size: -; V gene: TRBV7-6; D gene: TRBD1; J gene: TRBJ2-7; CDR3 protein: CASSADPGQGYEQYF; CDR3 DNA: TGTGCCAGCAGCGCCGATCCGGGACAGGGCTACGAGCAGTACTTC
clone size: -; V gene: TRBV10-3; D gene: -; J gene: TRBJ1-5; CDR3 protein: CAIRMDGNSNQPQHF; CDR3 DNA: TGTGCCATCAGGATGGACGGGAATAGCAATCAGCCCCAGCATTTT
clone size: -; V gene: TRBV5-1; D gene: TRBD1; J gene: TRBJ2-2; CDR3 protein: CASSADRVGGELFF; CDR3 DNA: TGCGCCAGCAGCGCGGACAGGGTGGGCGGGGAGCTGTTTTTT
clone size: -; V gene: TRBV7-8; D gene: TRBD2; J gene: TRBJ2-6; CDR3 protein: CASSSSFSGGPSGANVLTF; CDR3 DNA: TGTGCCAGCAGCTCTTCCTTTAGCGGGGGGCCGTCAGGGGCCAACGTCCTGACTTTC
clone size: -; V gene: TRBV7-2; D gene: -; J gene: TRBJ2-3; CDR3 protein: CASSSRLNLVTDTQYF; CDR3 DNA: TGTGCCAGCAGCTCCCGGCTTAATCTTGTCACAGATACGCAGTATTTT
clone size: -; V gene: TRBV5-1; D gene: -; J gene: TRBJ2-5; CDR3 protein: CASSLAEPEETQYF; CDR3 DNA: TGCGCCAGCAGCTTGGCCGAGCCCGAGGAGACCCAGTACTTC
clone size: -; V gene: TRBV5-1; D gene: TRBD2; J gene: TRBJ2-7; CDR3 protein: CASSLGLAGYVSGDSEQYF; CDR3 DNA: TGCGCCAGCAGCTTGGGGCTAGCGGGATACGTTTCGGGGGATAGCGAGCAGTACTTC
clone size: -; V gene: TRBV6-5; D gene: -; J gene: TRBJ1-1; CDR3 protein: CASSWTRKNTEAFF; CDR3 DNA: TGTGCCAGCAGTTGGACAAGAAAGAACACTGAAGCTTTCTTT
clone size: -; V gene: TRBV9; D gene: TRBD2; J gene: TRBJ2-7; CDR3 protein: CASSVAGTTSAEQYF; CDR3 DNA: TGTGCCAGCAGCGTAGCTGGGACTACCTCCGCCGAGCAGTACTTC
clone size: few; V gene: TRBV7-9; D gene: TRBD2; J gene: TRBJ2-7; CDR3 protein: CASSFLSGRAGQYF; CDR3 DNA: TGTGCCAGCAGCTTCCTTAGCGGGAGGGCCGGACAGTACTTC
clone size: few; V gene: TRBV19; D gene: -; J gene: TRBJ1-5; CDR3 protein: CASSKSPGGNQPQHF; CDR3 DNA: TGTGCCAGTAGCAAAAGCCCAGGGGGCAATCAGCCCCAGCATTTT
clone size: -; V gene: TRBV7-2; D gene: TRBD1; J gene: TRBJ2-5; CDR3 protein: CASSLSGQGARETQYF; CDR3 DNA: TGTGCCAGCAGCTTATCGGGACAGGGGGCTCGCGAGACCCAGTACTTC
clone size: once; V gene: TRBV9; D gene: TRBD2; J gene: TRBJ2-3; CDR3 protein: CASSVGLAGSFTDTQYF; CDR3 DNA: TGTGCCAGCAGCGTAGGGCTAGCGGGGTCGTTCACAGATACGCAGTATTTT
clone size: -; V gene: TRBV4-1; D gene: -; J gene: TRBJ2-4; CDR3 protein: CATAGGTKNIQYF; CDR3 DNA: TGCGCCACTGCGGGCGGGACCAAAAACATTCAGTACTTC
clone size: -; V gene: TRBV29-1; D gene: -; J gene: TRBJ2-6; CDR3 protein: CSVDPGPGANVLTF; CDR3 DNA: TGCAGCGTTGATCCAGGGCCTGGGGCCAACGTCCTGACTTTC
clone size: -; V gene: TRBV6-5; D gene: -; J gene: TRBJ1-5; CDR3 protein: CASSLRNGNQPQHF; CDR3 DNA: TGTGCCAGCAGTTTGAGGAACGGAAATCAGCCCCAGCATTTT
clone size: few; V gene: TRBV28; D gene: -; J gene: TRBJ1-5; CDR3 protein: CASSRGRGGNQPQHF; CDR3 DNA: TGTGCCAGCAGTCGCGGCAGGGGCGGCAATCAGCCCCAGCATTTT
clone size: -; V gene: TRBV10-2; D gene: -; J gene: TRBJ1-5; CDR3 protein: CASSESGVITPQHF; CDR3 DNA: TGCGCCAGCAGTGAGTCGGGTGTTATCACGCCCCAGCATTTT
clone size: -; V gene: TRBV5-1; D gene: -; J gene: TRBJ2-1; CDR3 protein: CASSQMPGSSYNEQFF; CDR3 DNA: TGCGCCAGCAGCCAGATGCCAGGGAGCTCCTACAATGAGCAGTTCTTC
clone size: -; V gene: TRBV19; D gene: TRBD1; J gene: TRBJ2-7; CDR3 protein: CASSSPGTGVYEQYF; CDR3 DNA: TGTGCCAGTAGTTCACCCGGGACAGGGGTCTACGAGCAGTACTTC
clone size: -; V gene: TRBV5-1; D gene: TRBD2; J gene: TRBJ2-1; CDR3 protein: CASSLTDGGDEQFF; CDR3 DNA: TGCGCCAGCAGCCTGACGGACGGGGGGGATGAGCAGTTCTTC
clone size: few; V gene: TRBV30; D gene: -; J gene: TRBJ1-2; CDR3 protein: CAWTPWTDYYGYTF; CDR3 DNA: TGTGCCTGGACTCCATGGACGGATTACTATGGCTACACCTTC
clone size: -; V gene: TRBV7-9; D gene: -; J gene: TRBJ1-1; CDR3 protein: CASSLESWEAFF; CDR3 DNA: TGTGCCAGCAGCTTAGAAAGCTGGGAAGCTTTCTTT
clone size: few; V gene: TRBV28; D gene: -; J gene: TRBJ2-1; CDR3 protein: CASSPITGYDNEQFF; CDR3 DNA: TGTGCCAGCAGTCCCATTACAGGGTATGACAATGAGCAGTTCTTC
clone size: -; V gene: TRBV29-1; D gene: TRBD1; J gene: TRBJ2-1; CDR3 protein: CSVGGTGQREQFF; CDR3 DNA: TGCAGCGTTGGTGGGACAGGGCAGCGTGAGCAGTTCTTC
clone size: -; V gene: TRBV4-3; D gene: TRBD1; J gene: TRBJ2-1; CDR3 protein: CASSQDRDRAYNEQFF; CDR3 DNA: TGCGCCAGCAGCCAAGATAGGGACAGAGCCTACAATGAGCAGTTCTTC
clone size: -; V gene: TRBV11-3; D gene: -; J gene: TRBJ2-5; CDR3 protein: CASSPPPAGETQYF; CDR3 DNA: TGTGCCAGCAGCCCTCCCCCAGCTGGCGAGACCCAGTACTTC
clone size: -; V gene: TRBV9; D gene: TRBD1; J gene: TRBJ1-5; CDR3 protein: CASSQGQGAGQPQHF; CDR3 DNA: TGTGCCAGCAGTCAGGGGCAGGGGGCCGGGCAGCCCCAGCATTTT
clone size: few; V gene: TRBV4-1; D gene: -; J gene: TRBJ1-5; CDR3 protein: CASSQAGGTNNQPQHF; CDR3 DNA: TGCGCCAGCAGCCAAGCGGGGGGGACCAACAATCAGCCCCAGCATTTT
clone size: -; V gene: TRBV9; D gene: TRBD1; J gene: TRBJ2-1; CDR3 protein: CASSANRGPSYNEQFF; CDR3 DNA: TGTGCCAGCAGCGCCAACAGGGGGCCCTCCTACAATGAGCAGTTCTTC
clone size: once; V gene: TRBV28; D gene: -; J gene: TRBJ2-7; CDR3 protein: CASSPVGFGYEQYF; CDR3 DNA: TGTGCCAGCAGTCCGGTTGGTTTTGGTTACGAGCAGTACTTC